A single sample gave rise to the 17 T cell receptor beta chains below, sequenced in a study of beta chain features in type 1 diabetes (dated by TCRdb to 2017 to 2018). The library was built by means of the immunoSEQ multiplex PCR assay. All of the isolated RNA was reverse transcribed with the High Capacity cDNA Reverse Transcription Kit, so expressed TCRB transcripts were sequenced. TCRdb stores this immuneACCESS table with in-frame sequences only. Part of the clones is absent; in the studies checked, under half of the shortfall reflects unresolved V genes, and no reason is known for the rest. The sample includes about 350,000 clones, with roughly a fifth observed a single time. The ten most abundant clones make up about 0.044% of the sample. The sequencing sample was made of naive CD4+ T cells from blood. Sample cell subset or site, as interpreted from the label and publication: true naive CD4+ T cells. These receptors were collected from a woman in her late teens or twenties in good health.

The V gene is TRBV11-2, the J gene TRBJ2-3, with D perhaps TRBD1 (6 bases). This CDR3 has 16 residues. Trimming left V 4 bases short and J 6 bases short, with 20 bases between. Germline CDR1 and CDR2: SGHAT and FQNNGV. CDR3 in amino acids: CASSSLTGWGRDTQYF. The CDR3 DNA reads as TGTGCCAGCAGCTCCCTCACAGGGTGGGGGCGGGATACGCAGTATTTT.

This rearrangement joins TRBV2 to TRBJ1-1, with D possibly TRBD1 on 5 matching bases. V was clipped by 4 bases and J by 0 bases, with 12 bases between them. The CDR3 runs 15 residues. Germline V gene sequence: CDR1 SNHLY, CDR2 FYNNEI. CDR3 nucleotides: TGTGCCAGCAGTGCCGCAGGGATTATGAACACTGAAGCTTTCTTT. It specifies CASSAAGIMNTEAFF.

This clone has just a few counts. V gene TRBV14 combines with J gene TRBJ1-1; the D gene is possibly TRBD1 (6 bases). CDR1 and CDR2 (germline): SGHDN, FVKESK. V lost 2 bases and J lost 12, with 16 bases in between. This CDR3 region has 13 residues. CDR3 sequence: CASSQLTQGISFF. The CDR3 nucleotides read TGTGCCAGCAGCCAACTTACGCAGGGGATATCTTTCTTT.

The chain couples TRBV5-1 to TRBJ2-1, with a tentative D call TRBD2 (6 bases). The V end lost 2 bases, the J end lost 7 bases, and 13 bases lay between the germline ends. The length of the CDR3 is 14 residues. The germline gives CDR1 SGHRS, CDR2 YFSETQ. CDR3 sequence: CASSFGDSINEQFF. CDR3 coding DNA: TGCGCCAGCAGCTTCGGGGACTCCATAAATGAGCAGTTCTTC.

The chain has TRBV6-1 and TRBJ2-7; no clear D. Looked up from germline, CDR1 is MNHNS and CDR2 is SASEGT. This CDR3 comprises 14 residues. Deletions cut 0 bases from V and 6 bases from J, with 12 bases between. The CDR3 here is CASSEALYQREQYF. CDR3 nucleotide sequence: TGTGCCAGCAGTGAAGCGCTTTACCAGCGCGAGCAGTACTTC.

This clone was counted between two and nine times. V gene TRBV11-2 combines with J gene TRBJ2-5; 16 bases line up with TRBD2. This CDR3 region has 17 residues. In germline, CDR1 is SGHAT, CDR2 FQNNGV. V lost 5 bases and J lost 2; bases outside the gene matches: 5. The CDR3 DNA reads TGTGCCAGCAGCCCTCCGGGACTAGCGGGAGGGCAAGAGACCCAGTACTTC. Translation gives CASSPPGLAGGQETQYF.

In its sample, this clone was seen a few times. The V gene is TRBV25-1, the J gene TRBJ2-5, with 9 bases lining up with TRBD2. Unmatched junction bases numbered 10, after V lost 6 bases and J lost 5 bases. This CDR3 spans 15 amino acids. Germline CDR1 and CDR2: MGHDK and SYGVNS. The CDR3 nucleotides are TGTGCCAGCAGCCTCGCAGCGGGAGGCGGGGAGACCCAGTACTTC. This encodes CASSLAAGGGETQYF. Looking up the rest from reference TRBV25-1 and TRBJ2-5 gives the full variable domain: EADIYQTPRYLVIGTGKKITLECSQTMGHDKMYWYQQDPGMELHLIHYSYGVNSTEKGDLSSESTVSRIRTEHFPLTLESARPSHTSQYLCASSLAAGGGETQYFGPGTRLLVL.

The chain recombines TRBV7-9 with TRBJ2-3; D is uncertain. The CDR3 is 13 amino acids. Germline loops: CDR1 SEHNR, CDR2 FQNEAQ (reference sequence). Deletions cut 3 bases from V and 1 base from J, with 5 bases between. The CDR3 DNA reads TGTGCCAGCAGCTTTCAGGGCACAGATACGCAGTATTTT. It specifies CASSFQGTDTQYF.

J is TRBJ2-3 and V is TRBV6-5; TRBD1 aligns across 7 bases. Germline-derived CDR1 and CDR2 are MNHEY and SVGAGI. Trimming took 9 bases from V and 4 from J; bases not matched to a gene: 7. The length of the CDR3 is 13 residues. The DNA for the CDR3 is TGTGCCAGTGCAACAGGGGAAGCAGATACGCAGTATTTT. Amino acids: CASATGEADTQYF.

A few counts support this clone. The gene calls are TRBV5-1 and TRBJ2-7; 8 bases are a match to TRBD1. After removal of 0 bases from V and 3 bases from J, the junction contained 5 bases not matched to a gene. Per the germline V gene, CDR1 is SGHRS and CDR2 is YFSETQ. The CDR3 contains 15 residues. The CDR3 is CASSLVGQGYYEQYF. CDR3 sequence (DNA): TGCGCCAGCAGCTTGGTAGGACAGGGCTACTACGAGCAGTACTTC.

A few counts support this clone. The V and J genes are TRBV6-1 and TRBJ2-4, with D perhaps matching TRBD2 (7 bases). The CDR3 loop spans 15 amino acids. V dropped 7 bases and J dropped 2 bases, with 15 bases sitting between them. From germline, CDR1 is MNHNS and CDR2 SASEGT. CDR3 amino acids: CASTPWGGPKNIQYF. The CDR3 DNA follows: TGTGCCAGCACCCCCTGGGGGGGGCCCAAAAACATTCAGTACTTC.

This clone was recorded a few times. The rearrangement uses TRBV7-2 and TRBJ1-1; TRBD1 matches at 8 bases. Germline V lookup: CDR1 SGHTA, CDR2 FQGNSA. The CDR3 totals 15 residues. With V trimmed by 7 bases and J by 6 bases, 13 bases remained unmatched. The chain's CDR3 is CASTLDRAATSEAFF. As DNA, the CDR3 is TGTGCCAGCACCCTGGACAGGGCGGCAACGTCTGAAGCTTTCTTT.

Comment on this clone: This CDR3 is also generated by other DNA sequences in the sample. V and J are TRBV4-1 and TRBJ2-1; a weak D match, TRBD2 (5 bases). The CDR3 is 15 amino acids. The germline V and J ends were trimmed by 1 base and 0 bases, with 7 bases remaining between them. CDR1 is MGHRA, CDR2 YSYEKL, per germline. The CDR3 DNA reads as TGCGCCAGCAGCCAAGGCGGGCTCTCCTACAATGAGCAGTTCTTC. This sequence encodes CASSQGGLSYNEQFF.

The chain links TRBV11-2 to TRBJ2-3, with D possibly being TRBD2 (6 bases). CDR1 SGHAT and CDR2 FQNNGV come from the germline V gene. The CDR3 runs to 15 residues. V was cut by 1 base and J by 3 bases, with 11 bases left in between. The CDR3 sequence: CASSLGWRGTDTQYF. The CDR3 nucleotides read TGTGCCAGCAGCTTAGGGTGGAGGGGAACAGATACGCAGTATTTT.

This clone was seen only a few times. This chain links TRBV6-1 with TRBJ2-6; D is unclear. The CDR3 covers 15 residues. V was cut by 4 bases and J by 0 bases, with 7 bases left in between. Germline V CDR1 and CDR2: MNHNS, SASEGT. CDR3 DNA sequence: TGTGCCAGCAGTGGTGGCAGCTCTGGGGCCAACGTCCTGACTTTC. This encodes CASSGGSSGANVLTF.

The rearrangement joins TRBV7-3 to TRBJ2-7, with TRBD2 matching over 13 bases. The germline CDR1 and CDR2 sequences are SGHTA and FQGTGA. V dropped 4 bases and J dropped 10; count of bases not matched to a gene: 7. CDR3 size: 14 residues. The DNA of the CDR3 is TGTGCCAGCAGCTCAACTAGCGGGGGGGCCGCACAGTACTTC. Amino acid sequence: CASSSTSGGAAQYF.

This chain links TRBV4-1 with TRBJ2-3; D is unclear. The CDR3 covers 12 residues. Germline V gives CDR1 MGHRA, CDR2 YSYEKL. V lost 2 bases to trimming and J lost 3 bases, with 3 bases between them. CDR3 in amino acids: CASSQPTDTQYF. CDR3 DNA sequence: TGCGCCAGCAGCCAACCGACAGATACGCAGTATTTT.